The 3 T cell receptor beta chains below come from one sample, sequenced in a study of blood T cell repertoires in COVID-19. Produced via immunoSEQ multiplex PCR; TCRdb's table is partial and in-frame only. The profile shows some 43,000 clones, approximately 87% of them singletons. Sequencing used peripheral blood. These receptors originate from a human donor in a cohort sampled during active COVID-19.

The chain combines TRBV10-2 with TRBJ1-1; no clear D. Germline-derived CDR1 and CDR2 are WSHSY and SAAADI. The V end lost 0 bases, the J end lost 8 bases, and 10 bases lay between the germline ends. The length of the CDR3 is 13 residues. The CDR3 here is CASSESPGREAFF. CDR3 nucleotides: TGCGCCAGCAGTGAGTCCCCCGGGAGGGAAGCTTTCTTT.

V is TRBV11-2 and J is TRBJ2-7; the D gene is possibly TRBD1 (6 bases). CDR3 size: 15 residues. CDR1 SGHAT and CDR2 FQNNGV come from the germline V gene. Trimming took 6 bases from V and 0 from J, leaving 15 bases between them. CDR3 residues: CASRFRQVSSYEQYF. The CDR3 DNA sequence: TGTGCCAGCAGATTTCGACAGGTGAGCTCCTACGAGCAGTACTTC.

The chain combines TRBV4-2 with TRBJ2-3; D may be TRBD2 (5 bases). V gave up 1 base and J gave up 4 bases, with 6 bases separating them. Germline loops: CDR1 LGHNA, CDR2 YNFKEQ. The CDR3 totals 13 residues. CDR3 coding DNA: TGTGCCAGCAGCCAAGTCGGGGCAGATACGCAGTATTTT. Its translation: CASSQVGADTQYF.